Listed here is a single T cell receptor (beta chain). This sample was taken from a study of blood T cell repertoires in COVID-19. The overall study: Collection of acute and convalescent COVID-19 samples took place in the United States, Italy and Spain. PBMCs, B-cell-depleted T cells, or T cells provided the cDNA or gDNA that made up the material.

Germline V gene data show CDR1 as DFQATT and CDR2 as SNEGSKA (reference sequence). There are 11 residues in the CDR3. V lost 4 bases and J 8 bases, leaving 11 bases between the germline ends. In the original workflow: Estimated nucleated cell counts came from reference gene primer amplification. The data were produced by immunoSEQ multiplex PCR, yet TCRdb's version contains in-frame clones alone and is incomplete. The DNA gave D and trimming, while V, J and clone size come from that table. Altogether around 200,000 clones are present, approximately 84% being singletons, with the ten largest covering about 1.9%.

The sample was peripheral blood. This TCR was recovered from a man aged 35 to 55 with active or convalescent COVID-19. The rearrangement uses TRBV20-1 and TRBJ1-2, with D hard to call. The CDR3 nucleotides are TGCAGTGCTATCTACCCCTTGGGCTACACCTTC. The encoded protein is CSAIYPLGYTF.